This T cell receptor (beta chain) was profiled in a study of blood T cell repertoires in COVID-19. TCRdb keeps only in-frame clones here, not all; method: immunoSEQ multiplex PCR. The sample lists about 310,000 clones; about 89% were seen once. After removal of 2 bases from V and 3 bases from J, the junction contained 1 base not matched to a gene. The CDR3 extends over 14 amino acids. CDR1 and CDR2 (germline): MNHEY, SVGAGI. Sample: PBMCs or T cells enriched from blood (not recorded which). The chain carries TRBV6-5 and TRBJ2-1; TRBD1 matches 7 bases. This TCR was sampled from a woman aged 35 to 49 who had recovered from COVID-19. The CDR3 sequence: CASSYRQGYNEQFF. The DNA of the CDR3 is TGTGCCAGCAGTTACCGACAGGGCTACAATGAGCAGTTCTTC.